This T cell receptor (beta chain) was sequenced during a study of shared clonotypes between healthy human individuals. Study-wide results and limits: It was the non-shared clonotypes that had lower generation probabilities than clonotypes shared by all four donors.

Several immunoSEQ 96-well plates shared each subset's DNA, each plate a replicate. This table comes from immunoSEQ multiplex PCR, and its TCRdb copy is limited to in-frame clones, with some not included. The sample consists of hundreds of thousands of clones, around 67% of them appearing once. CDR1 is LNHDA and CDR2 is SQIVND in the germline V gene (reference sequence). Trimming stripped 3 bases from V and 1 base from J, with 6 bases between. This CDR3 has 13 amino acids. The split of CD4+ cells yielded CD45RA+ naive and CD45RA-negative memory subsets. This clone was seen a few times. The antigen remains unidentified.

Sequenced sample: memory CD4+ T cells sorted from blood. Subset: CD45RA-negative fraction. The clonotype was recovered from a young man in good health. V gene TRBV19 combines with J gene TRBJ1-1; possibly TRBD1 for D (5 bases). CDR3 in amino acids: CASSMRGNTEAFF. The CDR3 region has the DNA TGTGCCAGTAGTATGAGGGGGAACACTGAAGCTTTCTTT.